This T cell receptor (beta chain) originates from a study of blood T cell repertoires in COVID-19. Study context: Donors in the United States, Italy and Spain gave samples during acute or convalescent COVID-19.

The data were produced by immunoSEQ multiplex PCR, yet TCRdb's version contains in-frame clones alone and is incomplete. The table records a few hundred thousand clones, around 89% of them present only once. In germline, CDR1 is MNHEY, CDR2 SVGAGI. The CDR3 consists of 11 residues. Trimming removed 5 bases at V and 5 bases at J, with 7 bases between. This receptor was obtained from a woman aged 50 to 60 who had recovered from COVID-19. The V gene is TRBV6-5, the J gene TRBJ2-7; no clear D gene. Sequenced input: PBMCs or T cells enriched from blood (not recorded which). This CDR3 is CASSRRDEQYF. DNA for the CDR3: TGTGCCAGCAGTCGCCGGGACGAGCAGTACTTC.